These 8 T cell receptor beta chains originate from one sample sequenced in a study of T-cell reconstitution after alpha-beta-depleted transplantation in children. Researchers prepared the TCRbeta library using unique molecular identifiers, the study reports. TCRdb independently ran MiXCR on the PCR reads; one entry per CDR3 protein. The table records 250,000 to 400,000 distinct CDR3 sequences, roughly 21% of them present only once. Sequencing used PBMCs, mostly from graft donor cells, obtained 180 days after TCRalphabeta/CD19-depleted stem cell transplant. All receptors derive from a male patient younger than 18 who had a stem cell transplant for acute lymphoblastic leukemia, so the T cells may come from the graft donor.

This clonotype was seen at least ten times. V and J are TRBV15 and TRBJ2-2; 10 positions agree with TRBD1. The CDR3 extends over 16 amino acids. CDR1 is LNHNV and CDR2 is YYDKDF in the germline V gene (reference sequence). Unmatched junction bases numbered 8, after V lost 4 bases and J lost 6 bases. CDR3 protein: CATSKYRDRGAGELFF. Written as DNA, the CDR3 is TGTGCCACCAGCAAATACCGGGACAGGGGAGCCGGGGAGCTGTTTTTT.

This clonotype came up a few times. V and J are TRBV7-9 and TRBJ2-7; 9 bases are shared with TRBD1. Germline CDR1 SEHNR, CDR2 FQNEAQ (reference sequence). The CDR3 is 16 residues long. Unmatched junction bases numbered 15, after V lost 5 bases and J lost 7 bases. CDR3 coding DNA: TGTGCCAGCAGCAAAGAGCCCGGGACAGGGTCGAAAGAGCAGTACTTC. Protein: CASSKEPGTGSKEQYF.

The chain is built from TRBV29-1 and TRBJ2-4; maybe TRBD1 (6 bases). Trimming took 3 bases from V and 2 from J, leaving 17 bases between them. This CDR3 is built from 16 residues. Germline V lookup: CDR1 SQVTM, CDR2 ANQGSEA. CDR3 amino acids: CSVELGGGATKNIQYF. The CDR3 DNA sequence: TGCAGCGTTGAGTTAGGTGGGGGCGCAACCAAAAACATTCAGTACTTC.

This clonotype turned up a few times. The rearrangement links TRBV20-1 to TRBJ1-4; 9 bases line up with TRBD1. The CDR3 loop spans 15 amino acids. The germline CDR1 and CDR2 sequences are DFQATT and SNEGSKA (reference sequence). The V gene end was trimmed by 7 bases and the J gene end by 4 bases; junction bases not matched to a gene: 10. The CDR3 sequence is CSVSRDRALNEKLFF. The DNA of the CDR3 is TGCAGTGTTTCCCGGGACAGGGCTCTTAATGAAAAACTGTTTTTT.

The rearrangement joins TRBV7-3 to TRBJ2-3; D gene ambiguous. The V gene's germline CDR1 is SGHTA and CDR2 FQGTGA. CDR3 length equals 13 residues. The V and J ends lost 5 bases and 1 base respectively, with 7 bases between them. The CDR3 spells CASSKGGTDTQYF. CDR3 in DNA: TGTGCCAGCAGCAAAGGCGGCACAGATACGCAGTATTTT.

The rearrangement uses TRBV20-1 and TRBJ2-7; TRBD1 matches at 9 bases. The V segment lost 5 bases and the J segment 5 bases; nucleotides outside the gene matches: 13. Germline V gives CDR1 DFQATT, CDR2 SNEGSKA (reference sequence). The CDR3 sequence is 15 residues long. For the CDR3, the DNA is TGCAGTGCTCCAGACACAGGGGGCTTTTCCCACGAGCAGTACTTC. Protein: CSAPDTGGFSHEQYF.

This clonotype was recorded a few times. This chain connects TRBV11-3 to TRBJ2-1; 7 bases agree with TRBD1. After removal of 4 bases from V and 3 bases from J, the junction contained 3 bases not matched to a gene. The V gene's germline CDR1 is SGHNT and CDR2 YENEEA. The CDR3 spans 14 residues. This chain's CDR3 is CASSSRGLYNEQFF. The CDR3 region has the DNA TGTGCCAGCAGCTCAAGGGGGCTCTACAATGAGCAGTTCTTC. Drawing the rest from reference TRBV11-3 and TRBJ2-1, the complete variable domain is EAGVVQSPRYKIIEKKQPVAFWCNPISGHNTLYWYLQNLGQGPELLIRYENEEAVDDSQLPKDRFSAERLKGVDSTLKIQPAELGDSAVYLCASSSRGLYNEQFFGPGTRLTVL.

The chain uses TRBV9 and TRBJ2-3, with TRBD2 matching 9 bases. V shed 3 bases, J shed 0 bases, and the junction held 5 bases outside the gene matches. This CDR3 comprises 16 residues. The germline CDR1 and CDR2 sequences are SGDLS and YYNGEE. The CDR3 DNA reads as TGTGCCAGCAGCGCTTTTAGCGGGAGAAGCACAGATACGCAGTATTTT. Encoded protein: CASSAFSGRSTDTQYF.